This is a list of T cell receptor beta chains from one sample in a study of T cells in localized non-small cell lung cancer. Here immunoSEQ multiplex PCR was the method, and the copy in TCRdb shows in-frame clones only, minus some. This table has thousands of clones, around 40% appearing once. The sequencing here drew on lung tumor tissue, taken before any cancer treatment. These receptors were collected from a woman aged 40 to 75 with stage II squamous cell lung carcinoma. Both conserved end residues are part of each CDR3. The D gene is left open where the match is weak. Only some rows state a clone size, as once, few, many or a class for expanded clones.

abundance | j_gene | d_gene | v_gene | CDR3aa | CDR3nt
- | TRBJ2-7 | - | TRBV7-5 | CASSSGVAGIEEQYF | TGTGCCAGCAGCTCTGGGGTAGCGGGAATAGAAGAGCAGTACTTC
medium-sized | TRBJ1-2 | - | TRBV11-3 | CASSPQGIGYGYTF | TGTGCCAGCAGCCCACAGGGCATCGGTTATGGCTACACCTTC
- | TRBJ2-2 | - | TRBV9 | CASSVAPAGELFF | TGTGCCAGCAGCGTAGCCCCGGCCGGGGAGCTGTTTTTT
- | TRBJ1-3 | - | TRBV12-5 | CASEDSGPSGNTIYF | TGTGCCAGCGAGGACTCAGGGCCGTCAGGAAACACCATATATTTT
once | TRBJ2-1 | TRBD2 | TRBV4-1 | CASSQEAAGGQGEQFF | TGCGCCAGCAGCCAAGAAGCAGCGGGAGGGCAAGGTGAGCAGTTCTTC
- | TRBJ2-7 | TRBD2 | TRBV23-1 | CASSQGLAGVYEQYF | TGCGCCAGCAGCCAAGGCCTAGCGGGAGTTTACGAGCAGTACTTC
few | TRBJ1-6 | - | TRBV6-8 | CASSYGATYNSPLHF | TGTGCCAGCAGTTACGGGGCCACGTATAATTCACCCCTCCACTTT
- | TRBJ2-1 | - | TRBV19 | CASTRTDSSYNEQFF | TGTGCCAGTACTAGGACGGATAGCTCCTACAATGAGCAGTTCTTC
- | TRBJ2-5 | - | TRBV5-1 | CASSPPVAKETQYF | TGCGCCAGCAGCCCCCCCGTAGCGAAAGAGACCCAGTACTTC
- | TRBJ1-1 | - | TRBV5-1 | CASSLAGGYTEAFF | TGCGCCAGCAGCTTGGCCGGTGGATACACTGAAGCTTTCTTT
- | TRBJ2-3 | TRBD1 | TRBV9 | CASSATGGNTDTQYF | TGTGCCAGCAGCGCTACAGGGGGGAACACAGATACGCAGTATTTT
- | TRBJ2-7 | TRBD2 | TRBV10-3 | CANSLGTSGSYEQYF | TGTGCCAACAGCCTCGGGACTAGCGGGTCCTACGAGCAGTACTTC
- | TRBJ2-4 | - | TRBV28 | CASSGQSENIQYF | TGTGCCAGCAGTGGTCAGAGCGAAAACATTCAGTACTTC
- | TRBJ1-4 | - | TRBV28 | CASSPPQGSNEKLFF | TGTGCCAGCAGCCCTCCCCAGGGGTCAAATGAAAAACTGTTTTTT
- | TRBJ2-1 | - | TRBV7-6 | CASSRLSDSYNEQFF | TGTGCCAGCAGCAGGCTTTCCGACAGCTACAATGAGCAGTTCTTC
- | TRBJ1-2 | - | TRBV6-7 | CASSYSGDIYGYTF | TGTGCCAGCAGTTACTCGGGGGACATCTATGGCTACACCTTC
- | TRBJ2-1 | TRBD2 | TRBV15 | CATSRETSGSGEQFF | TGTGCCACCAGCAGAGAAACTAGCGGGAGTGGTGAGCAGTTCTTC
- | TRBJ1-1 | - | TRBV18 | CASSPSRADTEAFF | TGTGCCAGCTCACCATCCAGGGCCGACACTGAAGCTTTCTTT
few | TRBJ2-3 | - | TRBV10-3 | CAISEGTRTDTQYF | TGTGCCATCAGTGAAGGGACCCGAACAGATACGCAGTATTTT
- | TRBJ2-2 | - | TRBV5-1 | CASRPEMSGTGELFF | TGCGCCAGCCGCCCCGAAATGAGTGGTACCGGGGAGCTGTTTTTT
- | TRBJ1-3 | - | TRBV28 | CASSFRAGNTIYF | TGTGCCAGCAGTTTCCGAGCTGGAAACACCATATATTTT
once | TRBJ1-3 | TRBD1 | TRBV28 | CASGGQGYGNTIYF | TGTGCCAGCGGGGGACAGGGGTACGGAAACACCATATATTTT
- | TRBJ2-1 | TRBD1 | TRBV11-1 | CASSYRDRGYNEQFF | TGTGCCAGCAGCTACCGGGACAGGGGCTACAATGAGCAGTTCTTC
few | TRBJ2-1 | - | TRBV11-3 | CASSGKASQGYNEQFF | TGTGCCAGCAGTGGCAAGGCATCTCAAGGGTACAATGAGCAGTTCTTC
medium-sized | TRBJ1-1 | - | TRBV11-3 | CASSLRGGNTEAFF | TGTGCCAGCAGCTTAAGGGGGGGGAACACTGAAGCTTTCTTT